Here is one T cell receptor (beta chain) with its context. The entry originates in a study of T cell changes during pregnancy in multiple sclerosis. V gave up 6 bases and J gave up 3 bases; unmatched junction bases: 0. CDR3 size: 12 residues. The germline gives CDR1 SNHLY, CDR2 FYNNEI. TCRdb keeps only in-frame clones here, not all; method: immunoSEQ multiplex PCR. The table includes 40,000 to 45,000 clones, about 92% detected once. The receptor was derived from a female donor with multiple sclerosis, enrolled in a pregnancy study. This chain connects TRBV2 to TRBJ2-7, with 9 bases identical to TRBD1. Material: CD4+ T cells from peripheral blood mononuclear cells, obtained in the third trimester of pregnancy. CDR3 in amino acids: CASRGQGYEQYF. Written as DNA, the CDR3 is TGTGCCAGCAGGGGACAGGGCTACGAGCAGTACTTC. Complete variable domain (other parts from reference TRBV2 and TRBJ2-7): EPEVTQTPSHQVTQMGQEVILRCVPISNHLYFYWYRQILGQKVEFLVSFYNNEISEKSEIFDDQFSVERPDGSNFTLKIRSTKLEDSAMYFCASRGQGYEQYFGPGTRLTVT.